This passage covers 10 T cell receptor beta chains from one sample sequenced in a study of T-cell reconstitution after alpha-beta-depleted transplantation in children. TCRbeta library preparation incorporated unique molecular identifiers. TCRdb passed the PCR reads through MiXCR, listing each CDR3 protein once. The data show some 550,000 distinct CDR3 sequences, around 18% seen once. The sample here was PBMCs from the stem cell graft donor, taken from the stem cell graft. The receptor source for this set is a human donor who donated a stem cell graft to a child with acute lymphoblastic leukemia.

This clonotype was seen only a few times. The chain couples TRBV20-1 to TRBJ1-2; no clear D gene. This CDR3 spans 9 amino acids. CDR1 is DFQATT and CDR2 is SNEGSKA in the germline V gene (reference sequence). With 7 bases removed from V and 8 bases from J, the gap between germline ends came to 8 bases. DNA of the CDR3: TGCAGTGTTCAGTCGGGCTACACCTTC. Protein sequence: CSVQSGYTF.

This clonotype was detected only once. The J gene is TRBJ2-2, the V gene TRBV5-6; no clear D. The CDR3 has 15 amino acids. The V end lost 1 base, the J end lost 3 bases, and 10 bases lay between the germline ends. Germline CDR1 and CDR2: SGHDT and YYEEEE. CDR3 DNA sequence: TGTGCCAGCAGCTTGTTGCAGGTCCACACCGGGGAGCTGTTTTTT. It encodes CASSLLQVHTGELFF.

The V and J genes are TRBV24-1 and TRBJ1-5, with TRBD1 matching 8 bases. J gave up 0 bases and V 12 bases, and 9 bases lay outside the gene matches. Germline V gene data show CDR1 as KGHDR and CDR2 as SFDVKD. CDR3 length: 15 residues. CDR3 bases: TGTGCCTGCAATCAGGGGGCGCTTAGCAATCAGCCCCAGCATTTT. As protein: CACNQGALSNQPQHF.

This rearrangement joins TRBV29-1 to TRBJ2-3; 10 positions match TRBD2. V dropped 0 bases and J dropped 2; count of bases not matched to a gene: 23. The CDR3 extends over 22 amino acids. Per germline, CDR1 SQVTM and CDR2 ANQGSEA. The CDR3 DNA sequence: TGCAGCGTTGAAGATAGGAAGGAGGCTAGCGGGAGTCGCAGGGGGTACACAGATACGCAGTATTTT. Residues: CSVEDRKEASGSRRGYTDTQYF.

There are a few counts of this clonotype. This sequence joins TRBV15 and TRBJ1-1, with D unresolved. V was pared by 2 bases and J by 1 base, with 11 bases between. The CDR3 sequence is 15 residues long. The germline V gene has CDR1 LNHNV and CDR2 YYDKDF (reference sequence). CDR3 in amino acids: CATSRFRAANTEAFF. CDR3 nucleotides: TGTGCCACCAGCAGATTTCGGGCAGCGAACACTGAAGCTTTCTTT.

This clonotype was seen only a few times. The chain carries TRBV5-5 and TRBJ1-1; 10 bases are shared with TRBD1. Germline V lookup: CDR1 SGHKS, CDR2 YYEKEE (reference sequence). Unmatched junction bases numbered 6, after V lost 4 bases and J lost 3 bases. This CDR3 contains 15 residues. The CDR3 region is CASSISGTGDTEAFF. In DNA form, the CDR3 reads TGTGCCAGCAGCATATCCGGGACAGGGGACACTGAAGCTTTCTTT.

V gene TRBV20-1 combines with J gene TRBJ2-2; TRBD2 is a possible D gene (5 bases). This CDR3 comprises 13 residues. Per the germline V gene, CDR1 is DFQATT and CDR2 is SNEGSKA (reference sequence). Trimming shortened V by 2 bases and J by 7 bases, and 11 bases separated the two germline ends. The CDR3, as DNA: TGCAGTGCTAGACGAGGGATTAACGGGGAGCTGTTTTTT. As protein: CSARRGINGELFF.

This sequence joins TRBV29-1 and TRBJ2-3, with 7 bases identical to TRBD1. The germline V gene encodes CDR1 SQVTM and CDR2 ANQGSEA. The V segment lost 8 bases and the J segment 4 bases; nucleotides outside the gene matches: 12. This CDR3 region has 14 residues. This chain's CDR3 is CSSITTGNADTQYF. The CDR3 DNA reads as TGCAGCTCCATCACGACAGGGAACGCAGATACGCAGTATTTT.

Here the CDR3 DNA reads TGTGCCAGCAGCTTAGGGGCGGTTTCTACCTACGAGCAGTACTTC. Translation gives CASSLGAVSTYEQYF. The chain employs TRBV7-9 and TRBJ2-7; no clear D gene. Trimming shortened V by 1 base and J by 2 bases, and 12 bases separated the two germline ends. CDR3 length: 15 residues. The germline gives CDR1 SEHNR, CDR2 FQNEAQ (reference sequence).

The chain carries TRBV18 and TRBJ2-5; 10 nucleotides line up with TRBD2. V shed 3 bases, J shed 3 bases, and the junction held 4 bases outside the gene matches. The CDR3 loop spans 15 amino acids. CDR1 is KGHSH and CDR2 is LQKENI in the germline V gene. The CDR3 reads CASSPGLAVKETQYF. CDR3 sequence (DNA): TGTGCCAGCTCACCCGGACTAGCGGTAAAAGAGACCCAGTACTTC.